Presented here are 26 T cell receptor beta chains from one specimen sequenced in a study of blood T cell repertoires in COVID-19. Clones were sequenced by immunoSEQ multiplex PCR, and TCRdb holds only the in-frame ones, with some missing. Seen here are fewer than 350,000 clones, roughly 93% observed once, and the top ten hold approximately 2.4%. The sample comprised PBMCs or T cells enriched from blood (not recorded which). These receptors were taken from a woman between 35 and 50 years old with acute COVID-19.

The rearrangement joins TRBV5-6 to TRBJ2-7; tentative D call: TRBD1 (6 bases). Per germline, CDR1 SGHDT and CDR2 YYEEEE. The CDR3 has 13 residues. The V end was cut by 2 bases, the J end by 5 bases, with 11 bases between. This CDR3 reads CASSFGRGDEQYF. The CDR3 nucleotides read TGTGCCAGCAGCTTTGGCAGGGGAGACGAGCAGTACTTC.

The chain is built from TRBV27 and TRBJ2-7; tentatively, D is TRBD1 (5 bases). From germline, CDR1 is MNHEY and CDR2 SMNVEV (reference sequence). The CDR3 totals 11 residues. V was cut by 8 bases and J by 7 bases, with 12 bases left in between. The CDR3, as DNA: TGTGCCAGCTCTCAGGGTGGGGAGCAGTACTTC. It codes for CASSQGGEQYF.

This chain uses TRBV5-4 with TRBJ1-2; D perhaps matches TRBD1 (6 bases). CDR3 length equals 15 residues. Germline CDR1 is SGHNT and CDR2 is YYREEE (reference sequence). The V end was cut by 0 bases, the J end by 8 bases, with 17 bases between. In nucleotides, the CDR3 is TGTGCCAGCAGCTTGGGTTGGCAGGGGATCGGCGGCTACACCTTC. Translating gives CASSLGWQGIGGYTF.

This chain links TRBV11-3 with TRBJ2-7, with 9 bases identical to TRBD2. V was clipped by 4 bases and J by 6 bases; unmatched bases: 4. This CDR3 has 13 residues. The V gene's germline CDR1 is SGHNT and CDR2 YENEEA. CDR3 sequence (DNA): TGTGCCAGCAGCTCGGGACTAGCATCCGAGCAGTACTTC. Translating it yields CASSSGLASEQYF.

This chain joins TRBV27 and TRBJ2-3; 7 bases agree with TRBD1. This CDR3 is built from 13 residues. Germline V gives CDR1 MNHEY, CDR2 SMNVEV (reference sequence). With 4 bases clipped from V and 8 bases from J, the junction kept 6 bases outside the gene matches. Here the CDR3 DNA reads TGTGCCAGCAGTTACACGACAGGGAGTACGCAGTATTTT. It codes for CASSYTTGSTQYF.

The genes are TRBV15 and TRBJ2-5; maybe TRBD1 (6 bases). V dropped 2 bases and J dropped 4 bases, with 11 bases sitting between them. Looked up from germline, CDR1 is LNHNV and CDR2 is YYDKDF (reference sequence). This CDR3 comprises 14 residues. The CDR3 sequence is CATSRSGTSETQYF. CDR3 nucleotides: TGTGCCACCAGCAGATCCGGGACATCAGAGACCCAGTACTTC.

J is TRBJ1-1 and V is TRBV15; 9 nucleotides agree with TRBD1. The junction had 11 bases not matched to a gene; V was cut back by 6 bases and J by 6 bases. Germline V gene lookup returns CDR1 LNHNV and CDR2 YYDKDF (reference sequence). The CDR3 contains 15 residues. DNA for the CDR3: TGTGCCACCAGTTTTGACCGGGACAGGGCTCCTGAAGCTTTCTTT. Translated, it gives CATSFDRDRAPEAFF.

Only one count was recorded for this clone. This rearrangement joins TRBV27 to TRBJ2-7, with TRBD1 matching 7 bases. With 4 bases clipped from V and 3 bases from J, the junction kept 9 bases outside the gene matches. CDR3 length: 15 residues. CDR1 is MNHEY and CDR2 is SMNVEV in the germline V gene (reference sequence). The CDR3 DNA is TGTGCCAGCAGTTCCTTGGGGACAGAGAACTACGAGCAGTACTTC. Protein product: CASSSLGTENYEQYF.

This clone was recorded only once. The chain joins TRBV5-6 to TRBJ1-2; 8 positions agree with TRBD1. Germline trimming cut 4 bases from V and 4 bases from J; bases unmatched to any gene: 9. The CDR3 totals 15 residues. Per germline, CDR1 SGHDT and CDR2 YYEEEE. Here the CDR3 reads CASSTPRTGTYGYTF. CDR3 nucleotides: TGTGCCAGCAGCACGCCGCGGACAGGGACCTATGGCTACACCTTC.

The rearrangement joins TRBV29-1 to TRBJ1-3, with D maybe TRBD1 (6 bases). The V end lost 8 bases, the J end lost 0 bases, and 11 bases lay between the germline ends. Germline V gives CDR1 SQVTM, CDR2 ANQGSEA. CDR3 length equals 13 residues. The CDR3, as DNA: TGCAGCCCATCGGACAGCTCTGGAAACACCATATATTTT. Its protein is CSPSDSSGNTIYF.

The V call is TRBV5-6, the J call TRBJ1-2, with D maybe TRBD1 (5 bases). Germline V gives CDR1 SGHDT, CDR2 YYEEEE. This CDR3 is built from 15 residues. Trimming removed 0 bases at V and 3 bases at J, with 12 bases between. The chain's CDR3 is CASSLDDSVYYGYTF. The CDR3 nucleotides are TGTGCCAGCAGCTTGGATGACAGCGTCTACTATGGCTACACCTTC.

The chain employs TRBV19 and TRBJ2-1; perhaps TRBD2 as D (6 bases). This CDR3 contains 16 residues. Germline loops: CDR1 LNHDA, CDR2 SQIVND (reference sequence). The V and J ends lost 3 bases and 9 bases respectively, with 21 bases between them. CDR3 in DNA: TGTGCCAGTAGTATCTCCGGGACTGCGGGGTTGAGTGAGCAGTTCTTC. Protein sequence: CASSISGTAGLSEQFF.

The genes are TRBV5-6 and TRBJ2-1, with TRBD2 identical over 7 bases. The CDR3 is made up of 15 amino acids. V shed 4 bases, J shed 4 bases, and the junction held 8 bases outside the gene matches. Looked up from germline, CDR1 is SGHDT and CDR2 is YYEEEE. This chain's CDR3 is CASSLGSSGYNEQFF. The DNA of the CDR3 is TGTGCCAGCAGCCTGGGTTCTAGCGGTTACAATGAGCAGTTCTTC.

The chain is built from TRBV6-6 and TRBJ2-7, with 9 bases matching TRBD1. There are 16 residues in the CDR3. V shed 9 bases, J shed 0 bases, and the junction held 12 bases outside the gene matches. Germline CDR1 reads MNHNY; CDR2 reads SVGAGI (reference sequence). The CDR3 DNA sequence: TGTGCCAGTACATGGGGTCCGGGACAGGGCTCCTACGAGCAGTACTTC. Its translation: CASTWGPGQGSYEQYF.

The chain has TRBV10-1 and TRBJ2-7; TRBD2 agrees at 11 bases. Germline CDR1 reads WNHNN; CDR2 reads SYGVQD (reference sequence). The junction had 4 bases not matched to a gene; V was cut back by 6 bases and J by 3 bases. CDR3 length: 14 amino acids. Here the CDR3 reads CASRVTSGSYEQYF. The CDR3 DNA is TGCGCCAGCAGGGTAACTAGCGGGAGCTACGAGCAGTACTTC.

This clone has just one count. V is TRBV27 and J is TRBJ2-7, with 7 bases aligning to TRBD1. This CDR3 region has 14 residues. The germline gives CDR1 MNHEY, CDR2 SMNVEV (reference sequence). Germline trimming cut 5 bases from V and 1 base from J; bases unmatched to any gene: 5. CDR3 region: CASSPRTGSYEQYF. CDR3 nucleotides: TGTGCCAGCAGTCCACGGACAGGTTCCTACGAGCAGTACTTC.

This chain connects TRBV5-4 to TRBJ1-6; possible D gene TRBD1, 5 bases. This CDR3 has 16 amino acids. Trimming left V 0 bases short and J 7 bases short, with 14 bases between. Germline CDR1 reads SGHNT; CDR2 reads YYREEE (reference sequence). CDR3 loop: CASSLAPQGSNSPLHF. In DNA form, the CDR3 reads TGTGCCAGCAGCTTGGCTCCGCAGGGTTCCAATTCACCCCTCCACTTT. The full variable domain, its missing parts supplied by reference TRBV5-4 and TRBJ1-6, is ETGVTQSPTHLIKTRGQQVTLRCSSQSGHNTVSWYQQALGQGPQFIFQYYREEENGRGNFPPRFSGLQFPNYSSELNVNALELDDSALYLCASSLAPQGSNSPLHFGNGTRLTVT.

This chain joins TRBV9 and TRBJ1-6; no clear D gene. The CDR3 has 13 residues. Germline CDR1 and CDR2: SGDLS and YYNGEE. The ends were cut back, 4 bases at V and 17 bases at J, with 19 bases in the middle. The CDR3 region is CASSPSLDQPFHF. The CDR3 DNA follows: TGTGCCAGCAGCCCCTCGCTAGACCAGCCCTTCCACTTT.

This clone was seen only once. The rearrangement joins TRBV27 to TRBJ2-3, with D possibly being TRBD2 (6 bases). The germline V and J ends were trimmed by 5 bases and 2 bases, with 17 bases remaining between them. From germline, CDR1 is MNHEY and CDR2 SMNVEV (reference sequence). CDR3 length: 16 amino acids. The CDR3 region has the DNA TGTGCCAGCAGTCCCTCCGGGACTCGTTACACAGATACGCAGTATTTT. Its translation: CASSPSGTRYTDTQYF.

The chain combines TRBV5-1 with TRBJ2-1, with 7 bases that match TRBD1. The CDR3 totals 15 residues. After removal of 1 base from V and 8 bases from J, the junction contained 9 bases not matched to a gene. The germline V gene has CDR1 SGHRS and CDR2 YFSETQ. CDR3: CASSLRGQIYDEQFF. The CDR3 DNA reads TGCGCCAGCAGCTTGAGGGGACAGATTTACGATGAGCAGTTCTTC.

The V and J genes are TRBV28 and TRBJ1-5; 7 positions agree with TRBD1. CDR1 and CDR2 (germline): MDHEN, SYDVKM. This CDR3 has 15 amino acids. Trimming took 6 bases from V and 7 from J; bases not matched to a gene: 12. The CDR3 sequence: CASSPGKRGQQPQHF. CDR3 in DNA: TGTGCCAGCAGCCCTGGTAAAAGGGGGCAACAGCCCCAGCATTTT.

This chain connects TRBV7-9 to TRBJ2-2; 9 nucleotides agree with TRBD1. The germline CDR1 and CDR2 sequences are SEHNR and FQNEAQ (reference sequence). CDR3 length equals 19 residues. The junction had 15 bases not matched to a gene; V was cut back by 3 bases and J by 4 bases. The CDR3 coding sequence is TGTGCCAGCAGCTTCCTGAGACCGGGACAGGGTGTTTCCACCGGGGAGCTGTTTTTT. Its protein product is CASSFLRPGQGVSTGELFF.

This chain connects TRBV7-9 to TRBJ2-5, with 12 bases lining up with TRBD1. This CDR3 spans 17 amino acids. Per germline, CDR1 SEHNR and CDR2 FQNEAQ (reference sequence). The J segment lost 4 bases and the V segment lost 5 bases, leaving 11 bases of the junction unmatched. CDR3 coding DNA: TGTGCCAGCAGCCCGTCGGCGGGACAGGGGGCTGTAGAGACCCAGTACTTC. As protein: CASSPSAGQGAVETQYF. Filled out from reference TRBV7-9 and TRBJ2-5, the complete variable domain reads DTGVSQNPRHKITKRGQNVTFRCDPISEHNRLYWYRQTLGQGPEFLTYFQNEAQLEKSRLLSDRFSAERPKGSFSTLEIQRTEQGDSAMYLCASSPSAGQGAVETQYFGPGTRLLVL.

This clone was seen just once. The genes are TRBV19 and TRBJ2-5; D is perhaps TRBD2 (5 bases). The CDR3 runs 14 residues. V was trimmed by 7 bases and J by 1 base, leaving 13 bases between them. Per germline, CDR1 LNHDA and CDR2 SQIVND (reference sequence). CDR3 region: CASNMGRSQETQYF. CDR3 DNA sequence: TGTGCCAGTAACATGGGGAGATCCCAAGAGACCCAGTACTTC.

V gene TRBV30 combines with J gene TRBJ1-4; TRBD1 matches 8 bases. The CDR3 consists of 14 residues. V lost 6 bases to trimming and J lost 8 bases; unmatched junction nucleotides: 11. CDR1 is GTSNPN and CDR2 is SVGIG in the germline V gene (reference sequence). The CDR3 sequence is CACSQGAREEKLFF. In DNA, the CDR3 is TGTGCCTGCTCCCAGGGGGCGCGAGAGGAAAAACTGTTTTTT.

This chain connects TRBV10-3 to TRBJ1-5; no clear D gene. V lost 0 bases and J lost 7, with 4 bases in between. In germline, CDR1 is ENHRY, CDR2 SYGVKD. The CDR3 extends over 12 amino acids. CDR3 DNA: TGTGCCATCAGTGAGTCTCGGCAGCCCCAGCATTTT. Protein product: CAISESRQPQHF.